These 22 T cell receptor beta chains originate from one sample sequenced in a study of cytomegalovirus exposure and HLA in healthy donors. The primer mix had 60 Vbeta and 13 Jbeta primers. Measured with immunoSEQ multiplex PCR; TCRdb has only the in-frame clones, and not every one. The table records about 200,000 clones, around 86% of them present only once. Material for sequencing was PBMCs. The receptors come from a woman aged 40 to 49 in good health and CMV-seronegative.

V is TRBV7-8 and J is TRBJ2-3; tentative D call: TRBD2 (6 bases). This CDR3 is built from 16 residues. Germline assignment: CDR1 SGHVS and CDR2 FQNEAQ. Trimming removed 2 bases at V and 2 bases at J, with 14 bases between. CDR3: CASSLYEGGDTDTQYF. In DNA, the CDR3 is TGTGCCAGCAGCTTATACGAGGGAGGCGACACAGATACGCAGTATTTT.

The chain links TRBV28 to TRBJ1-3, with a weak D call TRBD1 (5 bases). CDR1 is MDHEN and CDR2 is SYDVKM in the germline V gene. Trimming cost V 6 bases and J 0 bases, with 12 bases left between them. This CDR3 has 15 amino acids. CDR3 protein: CASRPGFRSGNTIYF. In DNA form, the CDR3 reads TGTGCCAGCAGGCCAGGGTTTCGCTCTGGAAACACCATATATTTT. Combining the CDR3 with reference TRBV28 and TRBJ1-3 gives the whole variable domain DVKVTQSSRYLVKRTGEKVFLECVQDMDHENMFWYRQDPGLGLRLIYFSYDVKMKEKGDIPEGYSVSREKKERFSLILESASTNQTSMYLCASRPGFRSGNTIYFGEGSWLTVV.

The CDR3 DNA is TGTGCCAGCAGCTGGAGGGCCGATGGCACAGATACGCAGTATTTT. This gives the protein CASSWRADGTDTQYF. The V gene is TRBV9, the J gene TRBJ2-3; possible D gene TRBD2, 6 bases. Germline V gene lookup returns CDR1 SGDLS and CDR2 YYNGEE. The V end was cut by 4 bases, the J end by 1 base, with 13 bases between. There are 15 residues in the CDR3.

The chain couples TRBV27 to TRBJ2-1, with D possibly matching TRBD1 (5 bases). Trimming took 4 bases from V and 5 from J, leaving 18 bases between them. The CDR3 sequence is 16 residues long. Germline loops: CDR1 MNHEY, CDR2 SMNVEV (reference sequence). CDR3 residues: CASSSLLDIYHNEQFF. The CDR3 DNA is TGTGCCAGCAGTTCACTTCTGGACATATACCACAATGAGCAGTTCTTC.

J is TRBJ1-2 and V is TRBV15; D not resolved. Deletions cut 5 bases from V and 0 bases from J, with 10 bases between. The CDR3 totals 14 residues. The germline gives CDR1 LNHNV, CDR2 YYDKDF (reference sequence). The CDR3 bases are TGTGCCACCAGCGGCAATGATCCTAACTATGGCTACACCTTC. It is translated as CATSGNDPNYGYTF.

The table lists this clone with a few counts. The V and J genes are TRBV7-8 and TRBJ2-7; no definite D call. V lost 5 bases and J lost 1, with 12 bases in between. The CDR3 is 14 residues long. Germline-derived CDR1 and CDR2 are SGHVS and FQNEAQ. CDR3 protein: CASSARQNSYEQYF. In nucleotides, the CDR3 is TGTGCCAGCAGCGCCCGACAAAATTCCTACGAGCAGTACTTC.

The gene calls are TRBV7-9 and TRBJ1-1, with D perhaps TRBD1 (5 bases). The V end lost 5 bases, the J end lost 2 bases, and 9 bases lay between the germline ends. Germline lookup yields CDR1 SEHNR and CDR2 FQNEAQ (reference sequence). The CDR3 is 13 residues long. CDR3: CASSGQGNTEAFF. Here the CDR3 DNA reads TGTGCCAGCAGCGGGCAGGGTAACACTGAAGCTTTCTTT.

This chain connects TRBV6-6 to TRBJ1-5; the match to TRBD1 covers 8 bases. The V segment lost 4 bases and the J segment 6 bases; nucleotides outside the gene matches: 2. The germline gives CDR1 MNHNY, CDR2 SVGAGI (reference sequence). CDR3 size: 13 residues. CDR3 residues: CASSSTGGQPQHF. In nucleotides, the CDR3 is TGTGCCAGCAGTTCCACAGGGGGTCAGCCCCAGCATTTT.

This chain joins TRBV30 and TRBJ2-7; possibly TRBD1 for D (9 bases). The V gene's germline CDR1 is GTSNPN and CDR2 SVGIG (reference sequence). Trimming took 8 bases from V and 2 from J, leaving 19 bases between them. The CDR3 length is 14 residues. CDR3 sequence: CAGAGGDRAYEQYF. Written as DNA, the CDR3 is TGTGCCGGAGCCGGGGGGGACAGGGCCTACGAGCAGTACTTC. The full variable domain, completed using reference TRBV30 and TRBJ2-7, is SQTIHQWPATLVQPVGSPLSLECTVEGTSNPNLYWYRQAAGRGLQLLFYSVGIGQISSEVPQNLSASRPQDRQFILSSKKLLLSDSGFYLCAGAGGDRAYEQYFGPGTRLTVT.

In DNA form, the CDR3 reads TGTGCCACCAGAATTACCGGGGGACGACAGCCCCAGCATTTT. This sequence encodes CATRITGGRQPQHF. V usage is TRBV15 and J usage is TRBJ1-5; a possible D gene is TRBD1 (5 bases). Germline V gene data show CDR1 as LNHNV and CDR2 as YYDKDF (reference sequence). Trimming removed 6 bases at V and 7 bases at J, with 16 bases between. The CDR3 spans 14 residues. The full variable domain, with the rest looked up from reference TRBV15 and TRBJ1-5, is DAMVIQNPRYQVTQFGKPVTLSCSQTLNHNVMYWYQQKSSQAPKLLFHYYDKDFNNEADTPDNFQSRRPNTSFCFLDIRSPGLGDTAMYLCATRITGGRQPQHFGDGTRLSIL.

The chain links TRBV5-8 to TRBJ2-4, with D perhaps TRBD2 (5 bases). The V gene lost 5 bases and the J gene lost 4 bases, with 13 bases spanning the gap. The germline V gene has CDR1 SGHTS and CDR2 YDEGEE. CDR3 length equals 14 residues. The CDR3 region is CASSLPGVKNIQYF. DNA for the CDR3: TGTGCCAGCAGTCTGCCCGGGGTTAAAAACATTCAGTACTTC.

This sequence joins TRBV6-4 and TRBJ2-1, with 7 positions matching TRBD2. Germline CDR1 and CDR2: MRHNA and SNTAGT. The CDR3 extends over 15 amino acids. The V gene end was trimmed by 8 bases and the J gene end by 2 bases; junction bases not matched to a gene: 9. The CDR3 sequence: CASAVTGLAYNEQFF. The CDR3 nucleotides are TGTGCCAGCGCCGTTACTGGACTAGCCTACAATGAGCAGTTCTTC.

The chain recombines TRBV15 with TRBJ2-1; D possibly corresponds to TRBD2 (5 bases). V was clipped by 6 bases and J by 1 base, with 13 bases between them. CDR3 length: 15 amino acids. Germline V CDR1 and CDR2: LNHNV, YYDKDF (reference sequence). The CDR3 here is CATRAPQRSYNEQFF. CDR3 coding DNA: TGTGCCACCAGGGCCCCTCAGCGGTCCTACAATGAGCAGTTCTTC.

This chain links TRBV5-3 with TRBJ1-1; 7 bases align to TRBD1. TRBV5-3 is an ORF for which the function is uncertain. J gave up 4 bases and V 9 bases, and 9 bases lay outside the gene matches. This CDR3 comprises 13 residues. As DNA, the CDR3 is TGTGCCAACAGGGGCAGGGCGATCACTGAAGCTTTCTTT. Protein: CANRGRAITEAFF.

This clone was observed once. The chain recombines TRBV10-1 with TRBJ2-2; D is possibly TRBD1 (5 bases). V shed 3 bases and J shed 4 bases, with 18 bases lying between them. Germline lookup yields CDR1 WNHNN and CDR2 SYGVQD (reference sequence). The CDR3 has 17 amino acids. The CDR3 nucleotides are TGCGCCAGCAGTGATGGGATCCAGGGTCTACTCACCGGGGAGCTGTTTTTT. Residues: CASSDGIQGLLTGELFF.

The CDR3 DNA reads TGTGCCAGCAGCCCCGGACTAGCGGGAGGAATCGAGCAGTACTTC. It is translated as CASSPGLAGGIEQYF. V gene TRBV11-2 combines with J gene TRBJ2-7; TRBD2 matches at 14 bases. J gave up 6 bases and V 5 bases, and 6 bases lay outside the gene matches. The CDR3 contains 15 residues. The germline V gene has CDR1 SGHAT and CDR2 FQNNGV.

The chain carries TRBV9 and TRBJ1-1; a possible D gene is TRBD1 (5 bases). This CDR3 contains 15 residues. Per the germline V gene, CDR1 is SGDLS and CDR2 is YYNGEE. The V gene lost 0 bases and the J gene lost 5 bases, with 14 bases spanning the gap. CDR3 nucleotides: TGTGCCAGCAGCGTAGGGGGGGGATCGAGTACTGAAGCTTTCTTT. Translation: CASSVGGGSSTEAFF. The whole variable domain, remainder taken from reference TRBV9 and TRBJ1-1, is DSGVTQTPKHLITATGQRVTLRCSPRSGDLSVYWYQQSLDQGLQFLIQYYNGEERAKGNILERFSAQQFPDLHSELNLSSLELGDSALYFCASSVGGGSSTEAFFGQGTRLTVV.

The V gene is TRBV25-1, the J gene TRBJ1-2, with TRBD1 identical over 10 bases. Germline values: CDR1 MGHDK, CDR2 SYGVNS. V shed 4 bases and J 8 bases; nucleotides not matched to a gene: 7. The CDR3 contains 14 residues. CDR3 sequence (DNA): TGTGCCAGCAGTGTATCCGGGACAGGGGTCGGCTACACCTTC. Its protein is CASSVSGTGVGYTF.

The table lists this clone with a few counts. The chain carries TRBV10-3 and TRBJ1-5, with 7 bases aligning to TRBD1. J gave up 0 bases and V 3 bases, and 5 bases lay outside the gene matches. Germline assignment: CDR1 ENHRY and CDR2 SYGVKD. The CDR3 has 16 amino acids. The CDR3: CAISEGRGYSNQPQHF. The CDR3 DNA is TGTGCCATCAGTGAAGGCAGGGGGTATAGCAATCAGCCCCAGCATTTT.

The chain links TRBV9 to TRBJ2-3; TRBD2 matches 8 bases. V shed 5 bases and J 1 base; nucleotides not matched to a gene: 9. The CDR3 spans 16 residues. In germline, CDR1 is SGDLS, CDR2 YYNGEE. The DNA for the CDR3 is TGTGCCAGCAGTGGGTGGGCGGGAGGAGGCACAGATACGCAGTATTTT. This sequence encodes CASSGWAGGGTDTQYF.

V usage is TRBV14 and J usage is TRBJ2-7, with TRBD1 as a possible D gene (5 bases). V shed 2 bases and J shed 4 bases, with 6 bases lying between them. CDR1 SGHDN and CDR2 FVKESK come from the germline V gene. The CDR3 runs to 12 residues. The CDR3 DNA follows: TGTGCCAGCAGCCAACAGGGTTACGAGCAGTACTTC. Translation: CASSQQGYEQYF.

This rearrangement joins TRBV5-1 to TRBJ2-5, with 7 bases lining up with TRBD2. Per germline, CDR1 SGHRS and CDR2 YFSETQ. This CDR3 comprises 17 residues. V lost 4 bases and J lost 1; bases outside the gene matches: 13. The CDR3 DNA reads TGCGCCAGCAGCACCCGTCCTCCAGCGGGGACCCAAGAGACCCAGTACTTC. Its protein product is CASSTRPPAGTQETQYF.